This T cell receptor beta chain was recorded in a study of T cells in Graves' hyperthyroidism and ophthalmopathy. RNA transcripts provided the source from which TCR beta CDR3 regions were amplified. The study used the HTBI primer set for a first-round RT-PCR of the TCR CDR3. One entry per CDR3 protein results from TCRdb running MiXCR on the multiplex PCR reads. This sample carries fewer than 400,000 distinct CDR3 sequences, about 14% of them seen once, and the ten largest clones take under 30%. In its sample, this clonotype was seen many times. Germline lookup yields CDR1 LGHDT and CDR2 YNNKEL (reference sequence). The ends lost 5 bases at V and 1 base at J; junction bases unmatched: 8. The CDR3 consists of 16 residues. A patient was excluded if there was uncontrolled infection, other autoimmune disease, pregnancy or lactation. Diagnosis rested on symptoms, serum thyroxine and TRAb, thyroid ultrasound, and orbital computed tomography. Fresh 10 ml peripheral blood yielded PBMCs.

The TCR was taken from a man aged 50 or older with Graves' ophthalmopathy. The gene calls are TRBV3-1 and TRBJ2-7; 10 bases are a match to TRBD2. The sequenced material came from blood. The CDR3: CASSSIAGGTSYEQYF. CDR3 nucleotides: TGTGCCAGCAGCTCCATAGCGGGAGGAACATCCTACGAGCAGTACTTC.